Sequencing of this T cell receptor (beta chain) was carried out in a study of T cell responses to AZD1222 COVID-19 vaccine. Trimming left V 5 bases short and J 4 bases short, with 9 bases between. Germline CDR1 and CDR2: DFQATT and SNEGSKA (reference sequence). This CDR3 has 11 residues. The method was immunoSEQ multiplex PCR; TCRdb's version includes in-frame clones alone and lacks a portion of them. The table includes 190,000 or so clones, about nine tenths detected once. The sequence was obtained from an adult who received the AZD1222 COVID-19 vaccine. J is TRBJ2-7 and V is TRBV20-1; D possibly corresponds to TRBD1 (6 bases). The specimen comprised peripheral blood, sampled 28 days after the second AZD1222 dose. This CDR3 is CSAGTGYEQYF. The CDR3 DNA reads TGCAGTGCTGGAACAGGGTACGAGCAGTACTTC.